The entry that follows covers one T cell receptor beta chain sequence. The record originates from a study of blood T cell repertoires in COVID-19. The protocol was immunoSEQ multiplex PCR, while the TCRdb copy is restricted to in-frame clones and leaves out a portion. The table shows under 300,000 clones, with approximately 83% occurring only once. All recovered Cohort 3 donors got two negative PCRs, got clearance, or saw symptom resolution. Germline V gives CDR1 SEHNR, CDR2 FQNEAQ (reference sequence). There are 12 residues in the CDR3. V lost 7 bases to trimming and J lost 4 bases, with 10 bases between them.

This TCR was recovered from a man aged 45 to 65 who had recovered from COVID-19. The chain joins TRBV7-9 to TRBJ1-2; D is uncertain. Sequenced input: PBMCs or T cells enriched from blood (not recorded which). CDR3 residues: CASTLGGYGYTF. The DNA of the CDR3 is TGTGCCAGCACCCTCGGCGGCTATGGCTACACCTTC.